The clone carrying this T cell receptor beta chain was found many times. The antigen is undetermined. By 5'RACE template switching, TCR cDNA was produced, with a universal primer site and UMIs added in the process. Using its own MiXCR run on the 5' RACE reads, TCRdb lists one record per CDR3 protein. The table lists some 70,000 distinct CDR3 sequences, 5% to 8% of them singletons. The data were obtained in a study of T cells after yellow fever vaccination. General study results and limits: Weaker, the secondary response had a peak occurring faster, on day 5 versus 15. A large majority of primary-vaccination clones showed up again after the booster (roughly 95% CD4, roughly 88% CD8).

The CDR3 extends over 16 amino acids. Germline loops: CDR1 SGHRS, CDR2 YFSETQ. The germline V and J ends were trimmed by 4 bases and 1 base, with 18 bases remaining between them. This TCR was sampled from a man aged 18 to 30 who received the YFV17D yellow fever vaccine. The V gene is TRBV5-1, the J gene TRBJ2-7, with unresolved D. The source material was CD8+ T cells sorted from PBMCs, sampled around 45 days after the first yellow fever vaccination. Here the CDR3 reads CASSVDGDWLSYEQYF. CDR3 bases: TGCGCCAGCAGCGTGGACGGAGACTGGCTGTCCTACGAGCAGTACTTC. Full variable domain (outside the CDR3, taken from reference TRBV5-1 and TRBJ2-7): KAGVTQTPRYLIKTRGQQVTLSCSPISGHRSVSWYQQTPGQGLQFLFEYFSETQRNKGNFPGRFSGRQFSNSRSEMNVSTLELGDSALYLCASSVDGDWLSYEQYFGPGTRLTVT.